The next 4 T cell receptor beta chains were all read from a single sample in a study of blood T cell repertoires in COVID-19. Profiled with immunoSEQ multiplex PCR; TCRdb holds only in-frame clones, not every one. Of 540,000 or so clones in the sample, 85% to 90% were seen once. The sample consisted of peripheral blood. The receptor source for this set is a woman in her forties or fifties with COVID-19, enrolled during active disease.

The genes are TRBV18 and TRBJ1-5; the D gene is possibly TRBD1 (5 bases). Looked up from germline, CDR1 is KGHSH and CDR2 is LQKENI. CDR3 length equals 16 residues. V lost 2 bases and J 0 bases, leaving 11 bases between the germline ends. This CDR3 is CASSPSRGNSNQPQHF. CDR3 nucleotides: TGTGCCAGCTCACCAAGTCGGGGGAATAGCAATCAGCCCCAGCATTTT. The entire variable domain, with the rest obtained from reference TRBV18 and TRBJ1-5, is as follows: NAGVMQNPRHLVRRRGQEARLRCSPMKGHSHVYWYRQLPEEGLKFMVYLQKENIIDESGMPKERFSAEFPKEGPSILRIQQVVRGDSAAYFCASSPSRGNSNQPQHFGDGTRLSIL.

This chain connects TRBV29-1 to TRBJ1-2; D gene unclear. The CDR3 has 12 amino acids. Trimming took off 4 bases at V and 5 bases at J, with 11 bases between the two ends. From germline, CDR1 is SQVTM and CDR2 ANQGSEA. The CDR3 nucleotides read TGCAGCGTTGGGGAGGGAGGGTATGGCTACACCTTC. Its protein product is CSVGEGGYGYTF.

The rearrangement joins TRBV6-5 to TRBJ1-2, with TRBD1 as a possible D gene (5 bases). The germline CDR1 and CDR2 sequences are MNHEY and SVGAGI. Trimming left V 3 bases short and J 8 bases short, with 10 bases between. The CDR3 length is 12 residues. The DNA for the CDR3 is TGTGCCAGCAGTTATGCAGGGCAAGGCTACACCTTC. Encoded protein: CASSYAGQGYTF.

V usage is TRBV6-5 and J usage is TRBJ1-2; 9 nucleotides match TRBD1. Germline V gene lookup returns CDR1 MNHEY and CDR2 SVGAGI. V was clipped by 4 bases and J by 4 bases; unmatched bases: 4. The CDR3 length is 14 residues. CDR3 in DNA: TGTGCCAGCAGTTCCGAACAGGGGGCCTATGGCTACACCTTC. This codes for CASSSEQGAYGYTF.